These 28 T cell receptor beta chains were sequenced from one sample in a study of T-cell reconstitution after alpha-beta-depleted transplantation in children. Unique molecular identifiers tagged the TCRbeta library. Via MiXCR, TCRdb re-called the PCR reads, giving one row per CDR3 protein. The data contain some 450,000 distinct CDR3 sequences, roughly 44% of them seen just once; the ten biggest clones take up under 35%. Source: PBMCs, taken before TCRalphabeta/CD19-depleted stem cell transplant. The receptors come from a girl aged 2 to 10 with aplastic anemia, due to receive a stem cell transplant.

This sequence joins TRBV7-6 and TRBJ1-6, with a weak D call TRBD1 (6 bases). With 4 bases removed from V and 5 bases from J, the gap between germline ends came to 12 bases. Germline V gene sequence: CDR1 SGHVS, CDR2 FNYEAQ. The CDR3 loop spans 15 amino acids. CDR3 region: CASSSWTDNNSPLHF. The CDR3 DNA reads as TGTGCCAGCAGCTCCTGGACAGATAATAATTCACCCCTCCACTTT.

The chain's CDR3 is CASRTDRGYGYTF. CDR3 in DNA: TGTGCCAGCAGGACGGACAGGGGCTATGGCTACACCTTC. This chain uses TRBV12-3 or TRBV12-4 with TRBJ1-2; 9 bases are shared with TRBD1. V was clipped by 6 bases and J by 4 bases; unmatched bases: 3. The CDR3 has 13 residues.

This rearrangement joins TRBV20-1 to TRBJ2-5; D unresolved. Trimming left V 5 bases short and J 5 bases short, with 9 bases between. This CDR3 spans 11 amino acids. Germline-derived CDR1 and CDR2 are DFQATT and SNEGSKA (reference sequence). CDR3 nucleotide sequence: TGCAGTGCTTGGAGCCCTGAGACCCAGTACTTC. This sequence encodes CSAWSPETQYF.

This clonotype was seen many times. V gene TRBV15 combines with J gene TRBJ1-2; D is unresolved. This CDR3 spans 14 amino acids. Trimming left V 2 bases short and J 2 bases short, with 9 bases between. Germline V CDR1 and CDR2: LNHNV, YYDKDF (reference sequence). The CDR3 nucleotides read TGTGCCACCAGCAGAATGGCGGGGAACTATGGCTACACCTTC. Protein sequence: CATSRMAGNYGYTF. The variable domain in full, completed from reference TRBV15 and TRBJ1-2, reads DAMVIQNPRYQVTQFGKPVTLSCSQTLNHNVMYWYQQKSSQAPKLLFHYYDKDFNNEADTPDNFQSRRPNTSFCFLDIRSPGLGDTAMYLCATSRMAGNYGYTFGSGTRLTVV.

The chain uses TRBV7-2 and TRBJ2-3, with a weak D call TRBD1 (6 bases). Germline V gives CDR1 SGHTA, CDR2 FQGNSA. Between the trimmed V and J ends, which lost 3 bases and 0 bases, there was a span of 10 bases. CDR3 size: 15 residues. The CDR3 DNA reads as TGTGCCAGCAGCTTTCGCGGACAGAGCACAGATACGCAGTATTTT. This gives the protein CASSFRGQSTDTQYF.

This clonotype has more than one count but fewer than ten. This chain joins TRBV12-3 or TRBV12-4 and TRBJ2-3, with TRBD1 matching 11 bases. Trimming took 8 bases from V and 2 from J; bases not matched to a gene: 9. This CDR3 comprises 16 residues. CDR3 residues: CASGRTGGILTDTQYF. For the CDR3, the DNA is TGTGCCAGCGGTAGGACAGGGGGCATACTCACAGATACGCAGTATTTT.

This clonotype was observed a few times. CDR3 bases: TGCGCCAGCAGCTTGGACCGGGACGGCCGGTACGAGCAGTACTTC. Residues: CASSLDRDGRYEQYF. V and J are TRBV5-1 and TRBJ2-7; D might be TRBD1 or TRBD2, each matching 5 bases. V was cut by 0 bases and J by 4 bases, with 14 bases left in between. The CDR3 has 15 residues. From germline, CDR1 is SGHRS and CDR2 YFSETQ.

The CDR3 coding sequence is TGCAGTGCCTCAGGACAGAACTATGGCTACACCTTC. Translated: CSASGQNYGYTF. The chain is built from TRBV20-1 and TRBJ1-2; perhaps TRBD1 as D (6 bases). Looked up from germline, CDR1 is DFQATT and CDR2 is SNEGSKA (reference sequence). The CDR3 spans 12 residues. V was cut by 6 bases and J by 2 bases, with 10 bases left in between.

This clonotype showed up many times. One junction end does not reproduce the germline sequence, and a read error may be involved. This sequence joins TRBV29-1 and TRBJ2-7, with D hard to call. This CDR3 spans 14 amino acids. Germline-derived CDR1 and CDR2 are SQVTM and ANQGSEA. This chain's CDR3 is CSVQEPPGSYEQYF. The CDR3 DNA follows: TGCAGCGTTCAAGAGCCTCCAGGATCCTACGAGCAGTACTTC.

This clonotype was recorded at least ten times. The genes are TRBV28 and TRBJ2-5; 13 nucleotides match TRBD2. In germline, CDR1 is MDHEN, CDR2 SYDVKM. V shed 3 bases and J 1 base; nucleotides not matched to a gene: 5. This CDR3 is 17 amino acids long. The CDR3 region has the DNA TGTGCCAGCAGTTTTTGGGGGACTAGCGGGGCCCAAGAGACCCAGTACTTC. Residues: CASSFWGTSGAQETQYF.

There are a few counts of this clonotype. This chain joins TRBV29-1 and TRBJ2-5; 12 bases are shared with TRBD1. Per the germline V gene, CDR1 is SQVTM and CDR2 is ANQGSEA. The CDR3 is 14 residues long. Trimming removed 3 bases from V and 4 bases from J; junction bases left unmatched: 3. The CDR3 loop is CSVERGQGAETQYF. The DNA of the CDR3 is TGCAGCGTTGAGCGGGGACAGGGGGCAGAGACCCAGTACTTC.

This rearrangement joins TRBV23-1 to TRBJ1-5, with 9 bases aligning to TRBD1. TRBV23-1 is noted as an ORF with a role that remains uncertain. The CDR3 runs to 16 residues. Trimming cost V 0 bases and J 2 bases; bases outside gene matches: 2. This CDR3 reads CASSQSDRGGNQPQHF. In DNA, the CDR3 is TGCGCCAGCAGTCAATCCGACAGGGGGGGCAATCAGCCCCAGCATTTT.

The chain uses TRBV30 and TRBJ2-3, with TRBD1 identical over 7 bases. The CDR3 extends over 13 amino acids. Losses at the gene ends were 0 bases for V and 8 bases for J; bases not matched to a gene: 5. CDR1 GTSNPN and CDR2 SVGIG come from the germline V gene (reference sequence). In DNA form, the CDR3 reads TGTGCCTGGAGTGTTAAGGGGGCGGGTACGCAGTATTTT. It yields the protein CAWSVKGAGTQYF.

The chain combines TRBV15 with TRBJ2-1; D may be TRBD2 (6 bases). V lost 1 base and J lost 6, with 16 bases in between. In germline, CDR1 is LNHNV, CDR2 YYDKDF (reference sequence). This CDR3 spans 16 amino acids. This CDR3 is CATSRGGGARPNEQFF. The CDR3 bases are TGTGCCACCAGCAGAGGGGGCGGGGCTAGGCCCAATGAGCAGTTCTTC.

This clonotype has more than one count but fewer than ten. The chain recombines TRBV20-1 with TRBJ2-1; 8 positions agree with TRBD2. With 5 bases clipped from V and 0 bases from J, the junction kept 6 bases outside the gene matches. CDR1 and CDR2 (germline): DFQATT, SNEGSKA (reference sequence). The CDR3 contains 15 residues. The CDR3 DNA reads TGCAGTGCTTGCCATAGCGGGGTCTCCTACAATGAGCAGTTCTTC. Protein product: CSACHSGVSYNEQFF.

V usage is TRBV19 and J usage is TRBJ2-1, with D tentatively TRBD1 (5 bases). This CDR3 has 15 residues. Trimming cost V 6 bases and J 0 bases, with 12 bases left between them. The germline gives CDR1 LNHDA, CDR2 SQIVND (reference sequence). CDR3 sequence: CASRNRQSSYNEQFF. Here the CDR3 DNA reads TGTGCCAGTAGAAACCGACAGAGCTCCTACAATGAGCAGTTCTTC.

This chain joins TRBV5-1 and TRBJ2-3; 10 bases line up with TRBD2. V gave up 4 bases and J gave up 9 bases; unmatched junction bases: 5. Germline V CDR1 and CDR2: SGHRS, YFSETQ. CDR3 length equals 13 residues. This CDR3 reads CASSASSGSTQYF. For the CDR3, the DNA is TGCGCCAGCAGCGCCTCTAGCGGGAGCACGCAGTATTTT.

This clonotype was detected many times. The chain recombines TRBV29-1 with TRBJ2-7; D unresolved. Trimming took 5 bases from V and 2 from J, leaving 10 bases between them. The germline gives CDR1 SQVTM, CDR2 ANQGSEA. The CDR3 length is 12 residues. The CDR3 sequence is CSVKGRPYEQYF. The CDR3 nucleotides are TGCAGCGTTAAGGGCAGACCCTACGAGCAGTACTTC.

Many counts were recorded for this clonotype. This chain joins TRBV27 and TRBJ2-1; perhaps TRBD2 as D (6 bases). Germline V gives CDR1 MNHEY, CDR2 SMNVEV (reference sequence). The CDR3 contains 15 residues. V lost 4 bases and J lost 0, with 10 bases in between. CDR3 residues: CASSSATSSYNEQFF. The DNA for the CDR3 is TGTGCCAGCAGTTCGGCGACTAGCTCCTACAATGAGCAGTTCTTC.

The V gene is TRBV4-2, the J gene TRBJ1-2, with a possible D match to TRBD1 (5 bases). The length of the CDR3 is 14 residues. V was pared by 2 bases and J by 3 bases, with 10 bases between. Germline values: CDR1 LGHNA, CDR2 YNFKEQ. CDR3: CASSQREQDYGYTF. CDR3 DNA: TGTGCCAGCAGCCAAAGGGAACAGGACTATGGCTACACCTTC.

The chain couples TRBV28 to TRBJ2-7; TRBD2 is a possible D gene (6 bases). The CDR3 extends over 15 amino acids. Trimming pared 6 bases from V and 4 bases from J, leaving 19 bases between. Germline assignment: CDR1 MDHEN and CDR2 SYDVKM. The CDR3 DNA is TGTGCCAGCAGCCCCGGGACTGGATTTGCGTACGAGCAGTACTTC. Amino acid sequence: CASSPGTGFAYEQYF.

This clonotype was counted only a few times. This sequence joins TRBV7-9 and TRBJ2-1; D unresolved. Trimming shortened V by 2 bases and J by 7 bases, and 9 bases separated the two germline ends. The V gene's germline CDR1 is SEHNR and CDR2 FQNEAQ (reference sequence). This CDR3 has 13 amino acids. The CDR3 is CASSLPYQNEQFF. The CDR3 nucleotides are TGTGCCAGCAGCTTACCATACCAGAATGAGCAGTTCTTC.

The chain employs TRBV29-1 and TRBJ1-2; D unresolved. Germline V lookup: CDR1 SQVTM, CDR2 ANQGSEA. Between the trimmed V and J ends, which lost 4 bases and 8 bases, there was a span of 11 bases. This CDR3 spans 11 amino acids. This CDR3 is CSVGSGSGYTF. The CDR3, as DNA: TGCAGCGTTGGATCCGGGTCCGGCTACACCTTC.

This clonotype was observed many times. The chain has TRBV12-3 or TRBV12-4 and TRBJ2-2; 10 positions agree with TRBD2. The length of the CDR3 is 17 residues. V was pared by 8 bases and J by 2 bases, with 11 bases of the junction left unmatched. The CDR3 region is CASVLQTSGLNTGELFF. The CDR3 DNA is TGTGCCAGCGTTCTCCAGACTAGCGGGCTCAACACCGGGGAGCTGTTTTTT.

The CDR3 DNA reads as TGCGCCAGCAGCCTGATACAGGGTTGGGAAGCTTTCTTT. It yields the protein CASSLIQGWEAFF. The chain employs TRBV5-1 and TRBJ1-1, with a possible D match to TRBD1 (6 bases). The V end lost 4 bases, the J end lost 8 bases, and 15 bases lay between the germline ends. Germline V gene sequence: CDR1 SGHRS, CDR2 YFSETQ. The CDR3 covers 13 residues. Drawing the rest from reference TRBV5-1 and TRBJ1-1, the complete variable domain is KAGVTQTPRYLIKTRGQQVTLSCSPISGHRSVSWYQQTPGQGLQFLFEYFSETQRNKGNFPGRFSGRQFSNSRSEMNVSTLELGDSALYLCASSLIQGWEAFFGQGTRLTVV.

Many counts were recorded for this clonotype. V gene TRBV7-2 combines with J gene TRBJ1-2, with TRBD1 as a possible D gene (5 bases). Trimming cost V 4 bases and J 0 bases, with 15 bases left between them. The CDR3 is 16 amino acids. Looked up from germline, CDR1 is SGHTA and CDR2 is FQGNSA. The CDR3: CASSYGTALANYGYTF. The DNA for the CDR3 is TGTGCCAGCAGCTATGGGACCGCTCTTGCTAACTATGGCTACACCTTC.

This clonotype has at least ten counts. This chain connects TRBV3-1 to TRBJ2-3, with 12 nucleotides matching TRBD2. Germline-derived CDR1 and CDR2 are LGHDT and YNNKEL (reference sequence). CDR3 size: 15 residues. The trim removed 5 bases at V and 3 bases at J, leaving 3 bases unmatched. The CDR3 bases are TGTGCCAGCAGCTTAGGACTAGCGGGAACAGATACGCAGTATTTT. Translated, it gives CASSLGLAGTDTQYF.

This clonotype was counted a few times. V and J are TRBV20-1 and TRBJ2-1; 11 positions agree with TRBD2. The V and J ends lost 7 bases and 8 bases, in that order; junction bases with no gene match: 10. The V gene's germline CDR1 is DFQATT and CDR2 SNEGSKA (reference sequence). CDR3 size: 14 residues. CDR3 DNA: TGCAGTGGGCTAGCGGGAGGATCAGGGGATGAGCAGTTCTTC. Translating it yields CSGLAGGSGDEQFF.